Reported below is one T cell receptor beta chain. Its antigen remains unidentified. They isolated at least 7 million PBMCs from each sample. The authors ran a second PCR of 7 to 11 cycles using a sample-barcoded 5' primer and a J-beta primer mix. Each cDNA was tagged by a template-switch adaptor containing 12 random nucleotides. MiXCR was run by TCRdb on the 5' RACE reads, yielding one entry per CDR3 protein. The sample yields approximately 730,000 distinct CDR3 sequences, about 48% seen once. The data stem from a study of blood T cells in healthy people across ages. On the study more broadly: Per two T cells, about one barcoded beta molecule was captured through template switching.

Overall study results and limits: Roughly linear age-related decline in beta diversity appeared, significant by age about 37.

Germline assignment: CDR1 SNHLY and CDR2 FYNNEI. V lost 3 bases to trimming and J lost 7 bases; unmatched junction nucleotides: 7. The CDR3 is 16 amino acids. This clonotype was sampled from a man at least 80 years old in good health. The J gene is TRBJ2-1, the V gene TRBV2, with 12 bases identical to TRBD2. The sample was blood. The CDR3 sequence is CASSERLAGVGNEQFF. In nucleotides, the CDR3 is TGTGCCAGCAGTGAGCGACTAGCGGGAGTAGGAAATGAGCAGTTCTTC.